The 9 T cell receptor beta chains below come from one sample, sequenced in a study of blood T cell repertoires in COVID-19. TCRdb's table, derived via immunoSEQ multiplex PCR, lists solely in-frame clones and lacks some. The data hold 200,000 to 300,000 clones, with about 87% observed a single time. Sequenced: peripheral blood. The receptors originated from a woman between 25 and 40 years old with COVID-19, enrolled during active disease.

V and J are TRBV7-9 and TRBJ2-3; the match to TRBD1 covers 7 bases. The germline gives CDR1 SEHNR, CDR2 FQNEAQ (reference sequence). With 9 bases clipped from V and 1 base from J, the junction kept 4 bases outside the gene matches. The CDR3 consists of 13 residues. This CDR3 reads CASHRGRTDTQYF. The CDR3 coding sequence is TGTGCCAGTCACAGGGGACGCACAGATACGCAGTATTTT.

The chain is built from TRBV5-1 and TRBJ2-5, with D hard to call. This CDR3 region has 14 residues. Germline V gene data show CDR1 as SGHRS and CDR2 as YFSETQ. Trimming shortened V by 1 base and J by 0 bases, and 7 bases separated the two germline ends. The chain's CDR3 is CASSLTQYQETQYF. DNA for the CDR3: TGCGCCAGCAGCTTGACACAGTACCAAGAGACCCAGTACTTC. Using reference TRBV5-1 and TRBJ2-5 for the parts outside the CDR3, the full variable domain is KAGVTQTPRYLIKTRGQQVTLSCSPISGHRSVSWYQQTPGQGLQFLFEYFSETQRNKGNFPGRFSGRQFSNSRSEMNVSTLELGDSALYLCASSLTQYQETQYFGPGTRLLVL.

The V gene is TRBV5-6, the J gene TRBJ2-1; 10 bases match TRBD1. V shed 5 bases and J 7 bases; nucleotides not matched to a gene: 15. Germline lookup yields CDR1 SGHDT and CDR2 YYEEEE. The CDR3 totals 17 residues. The CDR3 is CASSSDLKGQGMNEQFF. In DNA, the CDR3 is TGTGCCAGCAGTTCCGATTTAAAGGGACAGGGGATGAATGAGCAGTTCTTC. The whole variable domain, filled in from reference TRBV5-6 and TRBJ2-1, reads DAGVTQSPTHLIKTRGQQVTLRCSPKSGHDTVSWYQQALGQGPQFIFQYYEEEERQRGNFPDRFSGHQFPNYSSELNVNALLLGDSALYLCASSSDLKGQGMNEQFFGPGTRLTVL.

Concerning this clone itself: Other DNA sequences in this sample translate to the same CDR3. The V gene is TRBV12-3 or TRBV12-4, the J gene TRBJ2-5; the D is unclear. This CDR3 has 11 amino acids. Trimming left V 5 bases short and J 5 bases short, with 6 bases between. CDR3 in DNA: TGTGCCAGCAGTCTCCTTGAGACCCAGTACTTC. Its translation: CASSLLETQYF.

V is TRBV5-6 and J is TRBJ1-6, with D possibly matching TRBD1 (5 bases). The CDR3 consists of 16 residues. Trimming stripped 2 bases from V and 8 bases from J, with 17 bases between. Germline V CDR1 and CDR2: SGHDT, YYEEEE. The CDR3 spells CASSFWGFFSDSPLHF. As DNA, the CDR3 is TGTGCCAGCAGCTTTTGGGGCTTTTTCTCTGATTCACCCCTCCACTTT.

The genes are TRBV11-3 and TRBJ2-1; tentatively, D is TRBD2 (5 bases). The CDR3 totals 15 residues. Germline loops: CDR1 SGHNT, CDR2 YENEEA. V lost 0 bases, J lost 3 bases, and 9 bases lay in between. The CDR3 nucleotides are TGTGCCAGCAGCTTAGATCCGGGGAGCTACAATGAGCAGTTCTTC. Amino acid sequence: CASSLDPGSYNEQFF.

The rearrangement joins TRBV2 to TRBJ1-1; 9 bases match TRBD1. Germline CDR1 and CDR2: SNHLY and FYNNEI. This CDR3 has 13 amino acids. Trimming removed 6 bases from V and 4 bases from J; junction bases left unmatched: 3. The CDR3 DNA reads TGTGCCAGCAGCGGACAGGGGTTCACTGAAGCTTTCTTT. Translation: CASSGQGFTEAFF.

The V gene is TRBV11-3, the J gene TRBJ2-5; weak D call: TRBD2 (5 bases). In germline, CDR1 is SGHNT, CDR2 YENEEA. Trimming cost V 1 base and J 4 bases, with 10 bases left between them. CDR3 length: 14 amino acids. The CDR3 loop reads CASSLARGRETQYF. In DNA, the CDR3 is TGTGCCAGCAGCTTAGCACGGGGTCGAGAGACCCAGTACTTC.

The chain carries TRBV6-5 and TRBJ1-5, with 11 bases aligning to TRBD1. V lost 6 bases, J lost 7 bases, and 8 bases stayed unmatched. This CDR3 is 15 amino acids long. In germline, CDR1 is MNHEY, CDR2 SVGAGI. DNA of the CDR3: TGTGCCAGCAGCTCGGACAGGGGGCCCATGCAGCCCCAGCATTTT. This translates into CASSSDRGPMQPQHF.